This TCR beta chain was identified in a study of cytotoxic CD8 clonotypes in ibrutinib-treated CLL. Across the whole study: Across the patients, roughly 10 were relapsed/refractory, about 15 treatment-naive and 17 to 18 IGHV unmutated. Once treatment had gone on for a median of around eleven months, range 6 to 36, response samples were drawn. Study-wide results and caveats: Clonality went up at the time of ibrutinib response, stayed stable in sustained remission, and later dropped back toward its baseline level at progression.

On this clone itself: Its antigen is still unknown.

Looked up from germline, CDR1 is MGHDK and CDR2 is SYGVNS. The V end lost 3 bases, the J end lost 0 bases, and 9 bases lay between the germline ends. The CDR3 has 15 residues. Target depth was 1 in 200,000 to 1 in 1 million T cells, about 10x per clonotype. The assay was immunoSEQ multiplex PCR, and TCRdb's table has in-frame clones only and misses some. The sample holds some 140,000 clones, about 85% seen once. This TCR derives from a human donor with chronic lymphocytic leukemia. The chain is built from TRBV25-1 and TRBJ2-1; D ambiguous. Sequencing was performed on PBMCs, taken after 24 months of ibrutinib treatment. CDR3 in amino acids: CASSDRASSYNEQFF. CDR3 DNA sequence: TGTGCCAGCAGTGACCGAGCGAGCTCCTACAATGAGCAGTTCTTC.